This is a list of T cell receptor beta chains from one sample in a study of T cell responses to AZD1222 COVID-19 vaccine. Sequenced by immunoSEQ multiplex PCR; TCRdb stores in-frame clones only, minus some. The data show roughly 200,000 clones, approximately 90% seen once. The specimen comprised peripheral blood, sampled 28 days after the second AZD1222 dose. All receptors derive from an adult who received the AZD1222 COVID-19 vaccine. CDR3s include the opening cysteine and the closing phenylalanine or tryptophan. Each record gives: D gene, V gene, J gene, clone size, CDR3 length, CDR3 protein, CDR3 DNA. The D gene is left open where the match is weak. Size tells how often a clone was seen (once, few, many) or the class of an expanded clone, and some rows leave it out.

NA	TRBV5-1	TRBJ2-1	NA	11	CASSPGLEQFF	TGCGCCAGCAGCCCCGGACTAGAGCAGTTCTTC
NA	TRBV7-2	TRBJ1-5	once	15	CASSLAVTADQPQHF	TGTGCCAGCAGCTTAGCGGTGACAGCAGATCAGCCCCAGCATTTT
TRBD2	TRBV5-1	TRBJ2-1	NA	16	CASSTIAGWGDNEQFF	TGCGCCAGCAGCACCATAGCGGGATGGGGGGACAATGAGCAGTTCTTC
NA	TRBV23-1	TRBJ1-3	NA	15	CASSLPADGGNTIYF	TGCGCCAGCAGTCTCCCGGCGGACGGCGGAAACACCATATATTTT
NA	TRBV7-9	TRBJ2-7	once	14	CASSLPGRGGEQYF	TGTGCCAGCAGCTTACCCGGCAGGGGGGGCGAGCAGTACTTC
NA	TRBV27	TRBJ2-7	NA	14	CASSLSGSTYEQYF	TGTGCCAGCAGTTTATCGGGGTCCACCTACGAGCAGTACTTC
TRBD1	TRBV4-1	TRBJ1-3	NA	17	CASSHHFRDRGGHTIYF	TGCGCCAGCAGCCACCATTTCCGGGACAGGGGAGGACACACCATATATTTT
TRBD1	TRBV5-1	TRBJ2-2	NA	13	CASSWTGAGELFF	TGCGCCAGCAGCTGGACAGGGGCCGGGGAGCTGTTTTTT
TRBD2	TRBV27	TRBJ2-7	NA	15	CASSFAGGVIREQYF	TGTGCCAGCAGTTTCGCGGGAGGGGTAATACGGGAGCAGTACTTC
NA	TRBV6-5	TRBJ1-2	NA	11	CASSSTLGYTF	TGTGCCAGCAGTTCCACACTTGGGTACACCTTC
TRBD1	TRBV7-9	TRBJ1-4	NA	18	CASSPDLRTGVTNEKLFF	TGTGCCAGCAGCCCGGACCTTCGGACAGGGGTGACTAATGAAAAACTGTTTTTT
NA	TRBV6-5	TRBJ1-5	NA	15	CASRLGGGGNQPQHF	TGTGCCAGCAGACTAGGGGGGGGTGGCAATCAGCCCCAGCATTTT
NA	TRBV30	TRBJ1-6	NA	14	CAWRKQGNNSPLHF	TGTGCCTGGAGAAAACAGGGTAACAATTCACCCCTCCACTTT
NA	TRBV19	TRBJ1-5	NA	16	CASSIGRGAESQPQHF	TGTGCCAGTAGTATAGGTAGAGGCGCTGAGTCACAGCCCCAGCATTTT
NA	TRBV7-9	TRBJ2-1	NA	15	CASSLAWSLSVEQFF	TGTGCCAGCAGCTTAGCGTGGTCCCTCTCGGTGGAGCAGTTCTTC
NA	TRBV7-2	TRBJ1-5	NA	15	CASSLTQNSNQPQHF	TGTGCCAGCAGCTTGACACAAAATAGCAATCAGCCCCAGCATTTT
TRBD1	TRBV7-3	TRBJ2-1	NA	14	CASATGTGGGEQFF	TGTGCCAGTGCCACCGGGACAGGGGGCGGTGAGCAGTTCTTC
TRBD1	TRBV5-1	TRBJ2-1	NA	15	CASSARQGLNNEQFF	TGCGCCAGCAGCGCTCGACAGGGCCTAAACAATGAGCAGTTCTTC
NA	TRBV15	TRBJ2-7	NA	15	CATSRVDPSSYEQYF	TGTGCCACCAGCAGAGTGGACCCGAGCTCCTACGAGCAGTACTTC
NA	TRBV7-2	TRBJ1-2	NA	13	CASSSLAGDGYTF	TGTGCCAGCAGCTCCCTAGCAGGGGATGGCTACACCTTC
TRBD1	TRBV30	TRBJ1-3	NA	14	CAWNGQASGNTIYF	TGTGCCTGGAATGGACAGGCCTCTGGAAACACCATATATTTT
NA	TRBV9	TRBJ2-1	NA	15	CASSVTRLPYNEQFF	TGTGCCAGCAGCGTAACACGTCTACCCTACAATGAGCAGTTCTTC
NA	TRBV30	TRBJ1-1	NA	13	CAWSGGWSAEAFF	TGTGCCTGGAGTGGGGGGTGGTCCGCTGAAGCTTTCTTT
NA	TRBV30	TRBJ1-2	NA	14	CAWRAGTGRFGYTF	TGTGCCTGGAGAGCCGGGACGGGGCGGTTTGGCTACACCTTC
NA	TRBV7-8	TRBJ1-2	NA	15	CASSFPGGSNYGYTF	TGTGCCAGCAGCTTTCCGGGGGGATCTAACTATGGCTACACCTTC
NA	TRBV7-9	TRBJ1-2	NA	9	CALGGGYTF	TGTGCCCTTGGTGGGGGCTACACCTTC
NA	TRBV14	TRBJ1-5	once	18	CASSHRLNIHRGNQPQHF	TGTGCCAGCAGCCACCGACTCAACATCCACAGGGGCAATCAGCCCCAGCATTTT
NA	TRBV18	TRBJ1-5	NA	14	CASSSDSDWVAQHF	TGTGCCAGCTCATCCGACAGCGACTGGGTGGCCCAGCATTTT
TRBD1	TRBV6-1	TRBJ2-1	once	19	CASSEMEVATGGTDNEQFF	TGTGCCAGCAGTGAAATGGAGGTCGCGACAGGGGGGACTGACAATGAGCAGTTCTTC
NA	TRBV5-6	TRBJ2-1	NA	11	CASTRHNEQFF	TGTGCCAGCACTCGGCACAATGAGCAGTTCTTC
NA	TRBV4-1	TRBJ1-3	NA	11	CASSHLNTIYF	TGCGCCAGCAGCCACCTAAACACCATATATTTT
NA	TRBV7-6	TRBJ1-1	NA	14	CASSLEGSVTEAFF	TGTGCCAGCAGCTTAGAGGGTTCTGTCACTGAAGCTTTCTTT
NA	TRBV5-1	TRBJ1-1	NA	14	CASSRDTLNTEAFF	TGCGCCAGCAGCCGGGACACCTTGAACACTGAAGCTTTCTTT
NA	TRBV5-8	TRBJ2-1	NA	14	CASFLSGVYNEQFF	TGTGCCAGCTTCCTTAGCGGAGTCTACAATGAGCAGTTCTTC
NA	TRBV7-2	TRBJ2-7	NA	12	CASSSQGYGGVF	TGTGCCAGCAGCTCACAGGGCTATGGGGGGGTCTTC
TRBD1	TRBV19	TRBJ1-1	NA	15	CASSIGGQRNTEAFF	TGTGCCAGTAGTATAGGGGGACAGAGGAACACTGAAGCTTTCTTT
TRBD2	TRBV2	TRBJ2-1	NA	15	CASSEGSGGPGEQFF	TGTGCCAGCAGTGAAGGATCGGGAGGGCCAGGGGAGCAGTTCTTC
NA	TRBV11-2	TRBJ1-5	NA	15	CASSLGGQSGQPQHF	TGTGCCAGCAGCTTGGGGGGTCAATCTGGTCAGCCCCAGCATTTT
NA	TRBV6-5	TRBJ1-1	NA	14	CASSYVGGYTEAFF	TGTGCCAGCAGTTACGTGGGGGGGTACACTGAAGCTTTCTTT
TRBD2	TRBV18	TRBJ2-1	NA	14	CASRIAGGPHEQFF	TGTGCCAGCCGAATAGCGGGAGGCCCTCATGAGCAGTTCTTC
NA	TRBV14	TRBJ2-7	NA	12	CASSRLLYEQYF	TGTGCCAGCAGCCGCCTTTTGTACGAGCAGTACTTC
NA	TRBV4-1	TRBJ1-1	once	15	CASSQPHRAGGEAFF	TGCGCCAGCAGCCAGCCCCACAGGGCGGGTGGTGAAGCTTTCTTT
NA	TRBV6-5	TRBJ2-3	NA	12	CASSPNTDTQYF	TGTGCCAGCAGTCCGAACACAGATACGCAGTATTTT
TRBD1	TRBV11-2	TRBJ2-3	NA	15	CASSPRDRATDTQYF	TGTGCCAGCAGCCCCCGGGACAGGGCCACAGATACGCAGTATTTT
NA	TRBV7-9	TRBJ1-3	NA	14	CASSSPDRGNTIYF	TGTGCCAGCAGCTCTCCGGACAGAGGAAACACCATATATTTT
NA	TRBV6-5	TRBJ2-6	NA	14	CASSPFELLKGLTF	TGTGCCAGCAGCCCCTTCGAGCTACTAAAGGGCCTGACTTTC
TRBD1	TRBV6-1	TRBJ1-5	NA	15	CASSDDRGANQPQHF	TGTGCCAGCAGTGATGACAGGGGCGCGAATCAGCCCCAGCATTTT
NA	TRBV20-1	TRBJ2-3	NA	11	CSASQVAEQYF	TGCAGTGCTAGTCAGGTGGCGGAGCAGTATTTT
NA	TRBV29-1	TRBJ1-2	NA	12	CSVVRGGYGYTF	TGCAGCGTTGTCAGGGGCGGCTATGGCTACACCTTC
NA	TRBV19	TRBJ2-1	NA	13	CASSREPGNEQFF	TGTGCCAGTAGTAGAGAGCCGGGGAATGAGCAGTTCTTC
NA	TRBV18	TRBJ2-3	NA	13	CASSPYGADTQYF	TGTGCCAGCTCACCGTATGGTGCAGATACGCAGTATTTT
TRBD1	TRBV29-1	TRBJ2-2	NA	15	CSVLGTGEEDGELFF	TGCAGCGTTCTGGGGACAGGGGAAGAGGACGGGGAGCTGTTTTTT
NA	TRBV5-1	TRBJ1-1	NA	15	CASSLAQNSYTEAFF	TGCGCCAGCAGCTTGGCCCAAAACAGTTACACTGAAGCTTTCTTT
TRBD2	TRBV24-1	TRBJ2-3	NA	14	CATSESGRADTQYF	TGTGCCACCAGTGAAAGCGGGAGGGCGGATACGCAGTATTTT
TRBD1	TRBV7-4	TRBJ2-3	NA	17	CASSLGVAGGRTDTQYF	TGTGCCAGCAGCTTAGGGGTGGCAGGGGGACGAACAGATACGCAGTATTTT
NA	TRBV5-1	TRBJ2-2	NA	16	CASSLVVSPNTGELFF	TGCGCCAGCAGCTTGGTAGTTAGCCCGAACACCGGGGAGCTGTTTTTT
NA	TRBV7-2	TRBJ1-2	NA	15	CASSLVRVTNYGYTF	TGTGCCAGCAGCTTAGTTAGGGTAACTAACTATGGCTACACCTTC